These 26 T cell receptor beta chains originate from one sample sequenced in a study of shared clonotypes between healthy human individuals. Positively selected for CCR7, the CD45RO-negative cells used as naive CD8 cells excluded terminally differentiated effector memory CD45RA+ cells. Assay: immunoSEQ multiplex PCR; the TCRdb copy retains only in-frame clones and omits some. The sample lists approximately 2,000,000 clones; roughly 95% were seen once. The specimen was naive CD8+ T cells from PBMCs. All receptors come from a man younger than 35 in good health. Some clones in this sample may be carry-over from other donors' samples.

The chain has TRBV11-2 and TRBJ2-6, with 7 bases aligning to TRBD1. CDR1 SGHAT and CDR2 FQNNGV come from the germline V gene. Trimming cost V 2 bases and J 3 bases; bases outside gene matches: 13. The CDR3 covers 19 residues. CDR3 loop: CASSLNDRVSLVGANVLTF. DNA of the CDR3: TGTGCCAGCAGCTTAAACGACAGGGTATCCCTAGTTGGGGCCAACGTCCTGACTTTC.

The CDR3 here is CASSLELNPPEQYF. The CDR3 region has the DNA TGTGCCAGCAGCTTAGAACTAAATCCCCCCGAGCAGTACTTC. This sequence joins TRBV11-2 and TRBJ2-7; no reliable D call. Germline assignment: CDR1 SGHAT and CDR2 FQNNGV. Deletions cut 0 bases from V and 6 bases from J, with 12 bases between. This CDR3 is built from 14 residues.

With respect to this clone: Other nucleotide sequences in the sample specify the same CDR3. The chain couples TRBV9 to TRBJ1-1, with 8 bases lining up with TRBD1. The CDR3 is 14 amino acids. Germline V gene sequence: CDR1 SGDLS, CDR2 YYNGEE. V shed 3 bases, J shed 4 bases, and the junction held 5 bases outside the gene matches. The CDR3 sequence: CASSASTGGTEAFF. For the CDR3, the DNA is TGTGCCAGCAGCGCTTCAACAGGGGGCACTGAAGCTTTCTTT.

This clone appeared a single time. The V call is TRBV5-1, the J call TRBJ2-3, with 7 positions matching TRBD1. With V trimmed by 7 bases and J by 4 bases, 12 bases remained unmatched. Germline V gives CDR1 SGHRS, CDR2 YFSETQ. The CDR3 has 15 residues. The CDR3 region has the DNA TGCGCCAGCGGGCCAGACAGGGAATCGTCAGATACGCAGTATTTT. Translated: CASGPDRESSDTQYF.

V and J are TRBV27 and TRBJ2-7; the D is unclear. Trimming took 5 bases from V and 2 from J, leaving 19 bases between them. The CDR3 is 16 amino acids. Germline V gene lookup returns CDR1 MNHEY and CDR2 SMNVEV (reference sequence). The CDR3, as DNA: TGTGCCAGCAGTCCCCGCCCGCAGAAGAGCCCCTACGAGCAGTACTTC. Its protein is CASSPRPQKSPYEQYF.

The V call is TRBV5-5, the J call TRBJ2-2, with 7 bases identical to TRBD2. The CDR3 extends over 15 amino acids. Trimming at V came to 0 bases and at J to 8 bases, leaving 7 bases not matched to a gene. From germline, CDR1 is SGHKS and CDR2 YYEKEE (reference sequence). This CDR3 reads CASSLAGLAAGELFF. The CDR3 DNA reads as TGTGCCAGCAGCTTGGCCGGGCTAGCGGCTGGGGAGCTGTTTTTT.

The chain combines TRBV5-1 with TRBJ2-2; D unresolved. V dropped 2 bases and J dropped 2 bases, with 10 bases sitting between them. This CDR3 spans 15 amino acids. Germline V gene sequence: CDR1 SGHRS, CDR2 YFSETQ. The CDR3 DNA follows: TGCGCCAGCAGCTTTTTTAAAAGCAACACCGGGGAGCTGTTTTTT. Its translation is CASSFFKSNTGELFF.

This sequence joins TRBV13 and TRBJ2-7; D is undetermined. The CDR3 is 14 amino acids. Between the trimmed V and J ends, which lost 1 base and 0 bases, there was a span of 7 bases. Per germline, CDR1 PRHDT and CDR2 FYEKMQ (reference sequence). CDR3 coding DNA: TGTGCCAGCAGCTTAGAGCGCGACTCCTACGAGCAGTACTTC. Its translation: CASSLERDSYEQYF.

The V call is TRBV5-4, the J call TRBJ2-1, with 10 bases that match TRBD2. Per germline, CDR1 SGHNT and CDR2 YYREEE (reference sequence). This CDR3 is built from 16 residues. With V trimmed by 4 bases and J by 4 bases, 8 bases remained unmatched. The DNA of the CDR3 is TGTGCCAGCAGCCCTCAGCCTAGCGGGGGATACAATGAGCAGTTCTTC. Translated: CASSPQPSGGYNEQFF.

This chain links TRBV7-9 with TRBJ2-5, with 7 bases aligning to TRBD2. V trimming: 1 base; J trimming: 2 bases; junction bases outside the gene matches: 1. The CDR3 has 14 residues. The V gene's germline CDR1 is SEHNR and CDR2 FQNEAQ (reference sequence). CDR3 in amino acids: CASSLGGGQETQYF. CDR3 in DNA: TGTGCCAGCAGCTTAGGGGGGGGACAAGAGACCCAGTACTTC.

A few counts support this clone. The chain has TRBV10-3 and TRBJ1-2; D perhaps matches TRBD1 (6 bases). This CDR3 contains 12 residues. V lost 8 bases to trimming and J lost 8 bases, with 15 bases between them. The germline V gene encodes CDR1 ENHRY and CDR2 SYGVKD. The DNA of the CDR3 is TGTGCCATCCTGGACAGTGAAGGGGGCTACACCTTC. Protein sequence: CAILDSEGGYTF.

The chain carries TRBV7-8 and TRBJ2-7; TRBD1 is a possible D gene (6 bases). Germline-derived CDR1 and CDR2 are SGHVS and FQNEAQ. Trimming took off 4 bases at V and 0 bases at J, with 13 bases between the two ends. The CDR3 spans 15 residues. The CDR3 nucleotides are TGTGCCAGCAGCTCCGACAGACAGGCCTCCTACGAGCAGTACTTC. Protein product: CASSSDRQASYEQYF.

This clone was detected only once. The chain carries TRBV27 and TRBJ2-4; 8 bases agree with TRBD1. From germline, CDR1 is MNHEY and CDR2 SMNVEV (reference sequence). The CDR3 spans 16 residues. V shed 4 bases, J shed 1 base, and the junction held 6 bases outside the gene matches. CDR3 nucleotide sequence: TGTGCCAGCAGTTCACGGACAGGGAAGGCCAAAAACATTCAGTACTTC. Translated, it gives CASSSRTGKAKNIQYF.

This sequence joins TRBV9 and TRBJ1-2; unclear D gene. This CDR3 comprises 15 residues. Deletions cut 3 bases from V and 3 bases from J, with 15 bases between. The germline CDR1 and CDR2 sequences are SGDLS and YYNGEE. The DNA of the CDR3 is TGTGCCAGCAGCGACCCGGGGAGGGTGGACTATGGCTACACCTTC. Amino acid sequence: CASSDPGRVDYGYTF.

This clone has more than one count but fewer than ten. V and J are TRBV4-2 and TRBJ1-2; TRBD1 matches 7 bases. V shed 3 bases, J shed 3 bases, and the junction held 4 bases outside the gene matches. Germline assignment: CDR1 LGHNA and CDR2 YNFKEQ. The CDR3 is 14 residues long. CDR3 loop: CASSHRTGYYGYTF. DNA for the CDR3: TGTGCCAGCAGCCACCGGACAGGCTACTATGGCTACACCTTC.

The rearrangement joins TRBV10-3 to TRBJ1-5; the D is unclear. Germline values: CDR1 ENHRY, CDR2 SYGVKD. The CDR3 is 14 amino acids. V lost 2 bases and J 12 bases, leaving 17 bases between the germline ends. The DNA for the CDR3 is TGTGCCATCAGTGAGCGTAAGGTGTCGGCCCTCCAGCATTTT. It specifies CAISERKVSALQHF.

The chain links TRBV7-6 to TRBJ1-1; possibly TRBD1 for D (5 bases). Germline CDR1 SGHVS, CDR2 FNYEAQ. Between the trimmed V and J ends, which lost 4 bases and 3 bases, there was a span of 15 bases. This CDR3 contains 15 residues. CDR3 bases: TGTGCCAGCAGCTCCGAGGGGCGCGGGGACACTGAAGCTTTCTTT. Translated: CASSSEGRGDTEAFF. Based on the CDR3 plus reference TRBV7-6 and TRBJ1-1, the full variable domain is GAGVSQSPRYKVTKRGQDVALRCDPISGHVSLYWYRQALGQGPEFLTYFNYEAQQDKSGLPNDRFSAERPEGSISTLTIQRTEQRDSAMYRCASSSEGRGDTEAFFGQGTRLTVV.

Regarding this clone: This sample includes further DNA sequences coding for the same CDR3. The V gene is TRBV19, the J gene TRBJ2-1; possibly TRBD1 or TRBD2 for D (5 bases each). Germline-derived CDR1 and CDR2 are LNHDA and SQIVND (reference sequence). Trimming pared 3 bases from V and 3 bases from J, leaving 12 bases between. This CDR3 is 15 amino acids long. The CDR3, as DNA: TGTGCCAGTAGTATCGGGTCGAGGGGCTACAATGAGCAGTTCTTC. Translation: CASSIGSRGYNEQFF.

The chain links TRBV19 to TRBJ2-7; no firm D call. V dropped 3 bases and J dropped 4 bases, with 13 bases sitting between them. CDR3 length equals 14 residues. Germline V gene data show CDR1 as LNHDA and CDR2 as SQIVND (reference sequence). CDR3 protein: CASSIKETSYEQYF. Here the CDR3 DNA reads TGTGCCAGTAGTATTAAGGAGACCTCTTACGAGCAGTACTTC.

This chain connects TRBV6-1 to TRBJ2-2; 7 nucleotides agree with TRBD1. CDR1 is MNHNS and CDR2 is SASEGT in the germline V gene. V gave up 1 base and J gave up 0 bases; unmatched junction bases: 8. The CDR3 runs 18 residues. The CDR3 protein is CASSEGPSGGPNTGELFF. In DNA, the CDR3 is TGTGCCAGCAGTGAAGGGCCCTCAGGGGGTCCGAACACCGGGGAGCTGTTTTTT.

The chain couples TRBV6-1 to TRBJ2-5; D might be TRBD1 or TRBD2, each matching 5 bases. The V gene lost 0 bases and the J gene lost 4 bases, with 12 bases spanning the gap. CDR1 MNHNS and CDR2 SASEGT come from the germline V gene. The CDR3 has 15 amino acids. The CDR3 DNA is TGTGCCAGCAGTGAAGCCCCAGGGACGGGAGAGACCCAGTACTTC. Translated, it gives CASSEAPGTGETQYF.

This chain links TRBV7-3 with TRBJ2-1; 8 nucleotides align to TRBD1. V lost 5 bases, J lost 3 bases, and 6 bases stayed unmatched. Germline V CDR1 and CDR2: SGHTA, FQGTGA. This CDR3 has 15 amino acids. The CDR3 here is CASSDTTGGYNEQFF. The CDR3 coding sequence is TGTGCCAGCAGCGATACAACAGGGGGCTACAATGAGCAGTTCTTC.

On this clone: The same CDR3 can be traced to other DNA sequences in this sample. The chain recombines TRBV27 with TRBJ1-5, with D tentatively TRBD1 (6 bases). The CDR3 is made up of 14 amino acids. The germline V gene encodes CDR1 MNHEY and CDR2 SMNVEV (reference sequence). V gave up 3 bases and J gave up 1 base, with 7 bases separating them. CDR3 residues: CASSFGGSNQPQHF. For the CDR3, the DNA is TGTGCCAGCAGTTTTGGGGGCAGCAATCAGCCCCAGCATTTT.

The DNA for the CDR3 is TGTGCCAGCAGTGAATTTTCTCTAGGGGGCTACGAGCAGTACTTC. Its translation is CASSEFSLGGYEQYF. V and J are TRBV2 and TRBJ2-7; TRBD1 is a possible D gene (6 bases). Germline V gene lookup returns CDR1 SNHLY and CDR2 FYNNEI. Trimming removed 2 bases from V and 3 bases from J, with 14 bases in between. CDR3 size: 15 residues. The full variable domain, its missing parts supplied by reference TRBV2 and TRBJ2-7, is EPEVTQTPSHQVTQMGQEVILRCVPISNHLYFYWYRQILGQKVEFLVSFYNNEISEKSEIFDDQFSVERPDGSNFTLKIRSTKLEDSAMYFCASSEFSLGGYEQYFGPGTRLTVT.

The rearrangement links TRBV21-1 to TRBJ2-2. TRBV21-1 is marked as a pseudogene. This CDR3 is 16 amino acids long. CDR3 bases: TGTGCCAGCAGCAAAGGGGAAATTCCGAAGACCGGGGAGCTGTTTTTT. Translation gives CASSKGEIPKTGELFF.

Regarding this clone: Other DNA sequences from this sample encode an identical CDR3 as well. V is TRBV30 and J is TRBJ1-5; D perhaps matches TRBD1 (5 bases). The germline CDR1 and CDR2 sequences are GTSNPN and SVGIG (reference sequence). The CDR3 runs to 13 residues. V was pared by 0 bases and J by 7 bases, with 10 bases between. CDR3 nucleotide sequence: TGTGCCTGGAGTGTTGGGGGGGACCAGCCCCAGCATTTT. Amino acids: CAWSVGGDQPQHF.